This T cell receptor (beta chain) was sequenced for a study of blood T cell repertoires in COVID-19. The table came from immunoSEQ multiplex PCR; TCRdb's copy has only in-frame clones and leaves some out. Altogether some 200,000 clones are present, 70% to 90% being singletons, with the ten largest covering 2.2%. CDR3 length equals 16 residues. CDR1 is SGHNT, CDR2 YYREEE, per germline (reference sequence). V trimming: 4 bases; J trimming: 0 bases; junction bases outside the gene matches: 7. V and J are TRBV5-4 and TRBJ2-3; 8 bases are shared with TRBD1. Material for sequencing was peripheral blood. The TCR comes from a woman in her fifties or sixties with acute or convalescent COVID-19. CDR3 in amino acids: CASSPLDRVSTDTQYF. The CDR3 DNA follows: TGTGCCAGCAGCCCTTTGGACAGGGTTAGCACAGATACGCAGTATTTT.